The rows below give T cell receptor beta chains drawn from one sample of a study of T-cell reconstitution after alpha-beta-depleted transplantation in children. Via MiXCR, TCRdb re-called the PCR reads, giving one row per CDR3 protein. The sample carries 200,000 to 250,000 distinct CDR3 sequences, more than 10% recorded once. The sample consisted of PBMCs from the stem cell graft donor, taken from the stem cell graft. These receptors were collected from a human donor who donated a stem cell graft to a child with acute lymphoblastic leukemia. CDR3s leave out the opening cysteine and the closing phenylalanine or tryptophan. Each record gives: V gene, CDR3 length, J gene, CDR3 protein.

v_gene: TRBV7-2
len: 11
j_gene: TRBJ1-1
CDR3aa: ASSLPGKAEAF

v_gene: TRBV5-1
len: 14
j_gene: TRBJ2-7
CDR3aa: ASSFQTGDPPYEQY

v_gene: TRBV6-5
len: 9
j_gene: TRBJ2-7
CDR3aa: ASKKGGQVY

v_gene: TRBV2
len: 12
j_gene: TRBJ1-6
CDR3aa: ASILQVYNSPLH

v_gene: TRBV5-1
len: 11
j_gene: TRBJ2-7
CDR3aa: ASRSQGSGEQY

v_gene: TRBV4-2
len: 16
j_gene: TRBJ2-2
CDR3aa: ASSLPDTQRDFTGELF

v_gene: TRBV6-2/TRBV6-3
len: 10
j_gene: TRBJ2-7
CDR3aa: ASSYAVSEQY

v_gene: TRBV5-1
len: 14
j_gene: TRBJ2-3
CDR3aa: ASKSGSVTSTDTQY

v_gene: TRBV7-3
len: 11
j_gene: TRBJ2-3
CDR3aa: ASSLTPLDTQY

v_gene: TRBV4-3
len: 13
j_gene: TRBJ2-3
CDR3aa: ASSQWTGSTDTQY

v_gene: TRBV6-2/TRBV6-3
len: 12
j_gene: TRBJ1-1
CDR3aa: ASSYLRGKAEAF

v_gene: TRBV5-4
len: 14
j_gene: TRBJ2-3
CDR3aa: ASSYPGGPSTDTQY

v_gene: TRBV7-2
len: 13
j_gene: TRBJ2-2
CDR3aa: ASSLTVALTGELF

v_gene: TRBV6-2/TRBV6-3
len: 13
j_gene: TRBJ2-4
CDR3aa: ASSYSSGAKNIQY

v_gene: TRBV4-3
len: 14
j_gene: TRBJ1-3
CDR3aa: ASSRAGVSSFDTIY

v_gene: TRBV9
len: 11
j_gene: TRBJ1-2
CDR3aa: ASSVDRGNGYT

v_gene: TRBV18
len: 16
j_gene: TRBJ2-3
CDR3aa: ASSPSKPSGRAVDTQY

v_gene: TRBV12-3/TRBV12-4
len: 12
j_gene: TRBJ2-5
CDR3aa: ASSFRDRGETQY

v_gene: TRBV28
len: 13
j_gene: TRBJ2-4
CDR3aa: ASSSRQGSRNIQY

v_gene: TRBV6-1
len: 10
j_gene: TRBJ1-5
CDR3aa: ASSGTARPQH

v_gene: TRBV28
len: 14
j_gene: TRBJ1-4
CDR3aa: ASSMTPGLTNEKLF

v_gene: TRBV27
len: 14
j_gene: TRBJ2-7
CDR3aa: ASSPLGDGFFYEQY

v_gene: TRBV5-1
len: 10
j_gene: TRBJ2-7
CDR3aa: ASSLDGNEQY

v_gene: TRBV5-5
len: 15
j_gene: TRBJ1-1
CDR3aa: ASSFLSQGRMNTEAF

v_gene: TRBV19
len: 17
j_gene: TRBJ1-1
CDR3aa: ASSIWDSSVNAPNTEAF

v_gene: TRBV20-1
len: 14
j_gene: TRBJ2-2
CDR3aa: SARDRGGLNTGELF

v_gene: TRBV12-3/TRBV12-4
len: 12
j_gene: TRBJ2-7
CDR3aa: ASSPDGGFYEQY

v_gene: TRBV12-3/TRBV12-4
len: 15
j_gene: TRBJ1-5
CDR3aa: ASSERDNTYSNQPQH

v_gene: TRBV20-1
len: 13
j_gene: TRBJ2-1
CDR3aa: SAPSSGLEYNEQF

v_gene: TRBV7-9
len: 14
j_gene: TRBJ2-1
CDR3aa: ASSFRRTGVDDEQF

v_gene: TRBV20-1
len: 15
j_gene: TRBJ1-3
CDR3aa: SADLSPGHLRGNTIY

v_gene: TRBV28
len: 9
j_gene: TRBJ2-7
CDR3aa: ASSYLREQY

v_gene: TRBV10-3
len: 9
j_gene: TRBJ2-1
CDR3aa: AIREGIEQF

v_gene: TRBV27
len: 13
j_gene: TRBJ1-5
CDR3aa: ASSSGQDSNQPQH

v_gene: TRBV6-5
len: 11
j_gene: TRBJ2-7
CDR3aa: ASSWSGGYEQY

v_gene: TRBV20-1
len: 9
j_gene: TRBJ1-1
CDR3aa: SAEGHSEAF

v_gene: TRBV5-1
len: 14
j_gene: TRBJ2-2
CDR3aa: ASSGREKAHTGELF

v_gene: TRBV28
len: 14
j_gene: TRBJ2-3
CDR3aa: ASSSLGGVGKDTQY

v_gene: TRBV7-9
len: 6
j_gene: TRBJ2-2
CDR3aa: APGELF

v_gene: TRBV30
len: 12
j_gene: TRBJ2-1
CDR3aa: AWSAGLTFNEQF

v_gene: TRBV11-2
len: 12
j_gene: TRBJ1-3
CDR3aa: ASSSISSGNTIY

v_gene: TRBV2
len: 16
j_gene: TRBJ1-5
CDR3aa: ASSGLGQSEQHNQPQH

v_gene: TRBV7-2
len: 14
j_gene: TRBJ1-2
CDR3aa: ASSSQPAGSGSGYT

v_gene: TRBV5-1
len: 13
j_gene: TRBJ2-1
CDR3aa: ASSQAQVSLNEQF

v_gene: TRBV7-2
len: 14
j_gene: TRBJ1-5
CDR3aa: ASSLAVGGGNQPQH

v_gene: TRBV9
len: 13
j_gene: TRBJ2-1
CDR3aa: ASSERLAGYNEQF

v_gene: TRBV30
len: 11
j_gene: TRBJ1-1
CDR3aa: AWSRYRNTEAF

v_gene: TRBV29-1
len: 13
j_gene: TRBJ2-1
CDR3aa: SVGGGLAGVYEQF

v_gene: TRBV6-5
len: 13
j_gene: TRBJ1-5
CDR3aa: ASSRTGHSNQPQH

v_gene: TRBV5-1
len: 15
j_gene: TRBJ1-1
CDR3aa: ASSSTYRGAVNTEAF

v_gene: TRBV5-1
len: 11
j_gene: TRBJ2-7
CDR3aa: ASSYSRDYEQY

v_gene: TRBV7-9
len: 13
j_gene: TRBJ2-7
CDR3aa: ASSLLGQGTHEQY

v_gene: TRBV28
len: 12
j_gene: TRBJ1-1
CDR3aa: ASRAPGLGTEAF